These 31 T cell receptor beta chains were sequenced from one sample in a study of OX40 agonist ivuxolimab in advanced cancers. Clones were sequenced by immunoSEQ multiplex PCR, and TCRdb holds only the in-frame ones, with some missing. The table has roughly 76,000 clones, approximately 85% seen once; the top ten hold about 4%. The source was CD4+ or CD8+ T cells sorted from blood, collected in a trial of the OX40 agonist ivuxolimab. The source is an adult with an advanced solid tumor such as melanoma, head and neck, liver or kidney cancer.

In this sample, this clone turned up once. The chain combines TRBV18 with TRBJ2-2; 9 nucleotides match TRBD1. In germline, CDR1 is KGHSH, CDR2 LQKENI. V gave up 6 bases and J gave up 2 bases; unmatched junction bases: 4. The length of the CDR3 is 15 residues. The CDR3 DNA reads as TGTGCCAGCTCCCCGGGACAGGGCAACACCGGGGAGCTGTTTTTT. Translation gives CASSPGQGNTGELFF.

This chain joins TRBV19 and TRBJ2-3; 12 bases agree with TRBD2. The CDR3 is 15 amino acids. Germline CDR1 LNHDA, CDR2 SQIVND (reference sequence). Losses at the gene ends were 8 bases for V and 3 bases for J; bases not matched to a gene: 6. The CDR3 is CASHSTSGRTDTQYF. In nucleotides, the CDR3 is TGTGCCAGTCACAGTACTAGCGGGAGGACAGATACGCAGTATTTT. Using reference TRBV19 and TRBJ2-3 for the parts outside the CDR3, the full variable domain is DGGITQSPKYLFRKEGQNVTLSCEQNLNHDAMYWYRQDPGQGLRLIYYSQIVNDFQKGDIAEGYSVSREKKESFPLTVTSAQKNPTAFYLCASHSTSGRTDTQYFGPGTRLTVL.

V gene TRBV7-2 combines with J gene TRBJ1-1, with unresolved D. CDR3 size: 14 residues. Per the germline V gene, CDR1 is SGHTA and CDR2 is FQGNSA. Trimming took 5 bases from V and 0 from J, leaving 10 bases between them. CDR3 nucleotide sequence: TGTGCCAGCAGCCTTGGCGGGATGAACACTGAAGCTTTCTTT. It is translated as CASSLGGMNTEAFF.

The rearrangement links TRBV28 to TRBJ1-4; D ambiguous. V was cut by 5 bases and J by 0 bases, with 10 bases left in between. The CDR3 has 15 amino acids. Germline CDR1 reads MDHEN; CDR2 reads SYDVKM. CDR3 DNA sequence: TGTGCCAGCAGTGACAACAAGGCAACTAATGAAAAACTGTTTTTT. Protein product: CASSDNKATNEKLFF. The whole variable domain, remainder taken from reference TRBV28 and TRBJ1-4, is DVKVTQSSRYLVKRTGEKVFLECVQDMDHENMFWYRQDPGLGLRLIYFSYDVKMKEKGDIPEGYSVSREKKERFSLILESASTNQTSMYLCASSDNKATNEKLFFGSGTQLSVL.

The rearrangement joins TRBV7-2 to TRBJ2-3; D is possibly TRBD2 (5 bases). This CDR3 region has 15 residues. V dropped 3 bases and J dropped 1 base, with 11 bases sitting between them. Germline loops: CDR1 SGHTA, CDR2 FQGNSA. The CDR3 sequence is CASSLAGAGTDTQYF. The CDR3 bases are TGTGCCAGCAGCTTGGCGGGCGCCGGCACAGATACGCAGTATTTT.

The chain recombines TRBV5-6 with TRBJ2-2; no firm D call. There are 15 residues in the CDR3. Germline values: CDR1 SGHDT, CDR2 YYEEEE. The ends were cut back, 0 bases at V and 4 bases at J, with 10 bases in the middle. The CDR3 spells CASSLVTGGTGELFF. The DNA for the CDR3 is TGTGCCAGCAGCTTGGTTACGGGTGGCACCGGGGAGCTGTTTTTT.

V gene TRBV15 combines with J gene TRBJ2-1; TRBD2 might be the D (6 bases). V shed 2 bases and J shed 1 base, with 9 bases lying between them. The CDR3 contains 15 residues. Germline CDR1 and CDR2: LNHNV and YYDKDF (reference sequence). The CDR3 region is CATSRLAGSYNEQFF. The CDR3, as DNA: TGTGCCACCAGCAGACTCGCGGGATCCTACAATGAGCAGTTCTTC.

The chain uses TRBV6-5 and TRBJ1-1; 8 positions agree with TRBD1. CDR3 length: 13 residues. CDR1 and CDR2 (germline): MNHEY, SVGAGI. The J segment lost 3 bases and the V segment lost 7 bases, leaving 4 bases of the junction unmatched. The CDR3 loop is CASTLDRDTEAFF. CDR3 DNA sequence: TGTGCCAGCACCTTGGACAGGGACACTGAAGCTTTCTTT.

The chain combines TRBV4-2 with TRBJ1-5; tentative D call: TRBD1 (6 bases). Trimming shortened V by 2 bases and J by 4 bases, and 15 bases separated the two germline ends. The CDR3 has 16 amino acids. Per germline, CDR1 LGHNA and CDR2 YNFKEQ. In DNA, the CDR3 is TGTGCCAGCAGCCAACCCGGTATGGGGGCAAATCAGCCCCAGCATTTT. Translated: CASSQPGMGANQPQHF.

This chain connects TRBV9 to TRBJ1-1, with 8 positions matching TRBD1. The V segment lost 3 bases and the J segment 3 bases; nucleotides outside the gene matches: 7. The CDR3 covers 15 residues. Germline-derived CDR1 and CDR2 are SGDLS and YYNGEE. The CDR3 region is CASSEKDREYTEAFF. CDR3 nucleotide sequence: TGTGCCAGCAGCGAAAAGGACAGGGAATACACTGAAGCTTTCTTT. The variable domain in full, with the rest retrieved from reference TRBV9 and TRBJ1-1, is DSGVTQTPKHLITATGQRVTLRCSPRSGDLSVYWYQQSLDQGLQFLIQYYNGEERAKGNILERFSAQQFPDLHSELNLSSLELGDSALYFCASSEKDREYTEAFFGQGTRLTVV.

This rearrangement joins TRBV15 to TRBJ1-4; a weak D match, TRBD1 (5 bases). Germline V CDR1 and CDR2: LNHNV, YYDKDF (reference sequence). There are 14 residues in the CDR3. Trimming shortened V by 0 bases and J by 8 bases, and 10 bases separated the two germline ends. The CDR3 bases are TGTGCCACCAGCAGAGAGGTAGGGGAAGAAAAACTGTTTTTT. Translating gives CATSREVGEEKLFF.

V usage is TRBV5-1 and J usage is TRBJ2-1; 7 bases agree with TRBD1. Germline V gene lookup returns CDR1 SGHRS and CDR2 YFSETQ. There are 14 residues in the CDR3. Trimming took 5 bases from V and 1 from J; bases not matched to a gene: 3. The CDR3 spells CASRRDSSYNEQFF. The CDR3 DNA sequence: TGCGCCAGCAGACGGGACAGTTCCTACAATGAGCAGTTCTTC.

This chain joins TRBV10-3 and TRBJ2-3; TRBD2 agrees at 9 bases. The length of the CDR3 is 15 residues. With 2 bases clipped from V and 0 bases from J, the junction kept 0 bases outside the gene matches. From germline, CDR1 is ENHRY and CDR2 SYGVKD. CDR3 region: CAISETSGSTDTQYF. In nucleotides, the CDR3 is TGTGCCATCAGTGAGACTAGCGGGAGCACAGATACGCAGTATTTT.

The chain recombines TRBV11-2 with TRBJ2-7; tentatively, D is TRBD1 or TRBD2 (6 bases each). The CDR3 is 16 residues long. The germline CDR1 and CDR2 sequences are SGHAT and FQNNGV. Trimming pared 2 bases from V and 4 bases from J, leaving 18 bases between. This chain's CDR3 is CASSLSPDGGRYEQYF. The CDR3 bases are TGTGCCAGCAGCTTATCTCCGGATGGGGGGCGTTACGAGCAGTACTTC.

V usage is TRBV27 and J usage is TRBJ2-5; no clear D gene. Trimming shortened V by 3 bases and J by 5 bases, and 7 bases separated the two germline ends. Germline CDR1 MNHEY, CDR2 SMNVEV (reference sequence). This CDR3 region has 12 residues. CDR3 DNA sequence: TGTGCCAGCAGTTTGGACCGGGAGACCCAGTACTTC. Protein product: CASSLDRETQYF.

V and J are TRBV7-6 and TRBJ2-7, with D perhaps TRBD2 (6 bases). The CDR3 has 13 amino acids. CDR1 and CDR2 from the germline V gene are SGHVS and FNYEAQ. V lost 4 bases to trimming and J lost 7 bases, with 14 bases between them. CDR3 protein: CASSSSSGDEQYF. CDR3 DNA: TGTGCCAGCAGCTCCAGTAGCGGAGATGAGCAGTACTTC.

The J gene is TRBJ1-3, the V gene TRBV7-2; D remains ambiguous. From germline, CDR1 is SGHTA and CDR2 FQGNSA. Trimming took 5 bases from V and 0 from J, leaving 8 bases between them. The CDR3 length is 14 residues. This chain's CDR3 is CASSTGDSGNTIYF. The CDR3 DNA follows: TGTGCCAGCAGCACTGGAGACTCTGGAAACACCATATATTTT.

This clone was observed a single time. The V call is TRBV7-9, the J call TRBJ2-7; perhaps D is TRBD1 or TRBD2 (5 bases each). The V and J ends lost 3 bases and 2 bases respectively, with 11 bases between them. CDR3 length equals 14 residues. Germline CDR1 SEHNR, CDR2 FQNEAQ (reference sequence). The CDR3 DNA reads TGTGCCAGCAGCTTGTCAGGGACCGCCTACGAGCAGTACTTC. Protein product: CASSLSGTAYEQYF. The variable domain in full, with the rest retrieved from reference TRBV7-9 and TRBJ2-7, is DTGVSQNPRHKITKRGQNVTFRCDPISEHNRLYWYRQTLGQGPEFLTYFQNEAQLEKSRLLSDRFSAERPKGSFSTLEIQRTEQGDSAMYLCASSLSGTAYEQYFGPGTRLTVT.

V and J are TRBV2 and TRBJ2-1, with 11 positions matching TRBD2. The germline V gene encodes CDR1 SNHLY and CDR2 FYNNEI. The CDR3 covers 17 residues. V trimming: 8 bases; J trimming: 0 bases; junction bases outside the gene matches: 9. CDR3 residues: CASRRIAGGDSYNEQFF. The CDR3 nucleotides are TGTGCCAGCCGAAGGATAGCGGGAGGGGACTCCTACAATGAGCAGTTCTTC.

The chain recombines TRBV19 with TRBJ2-1; 10 bases line up with TRBD2. The V gene end was trimmed by 2 bases and the J gene end by 5 bases; junction bases not matched to a gene: 3. The CDR3 is 15 amino acids. Germline assignment: CDR1 LNHDA and CDR2 SQIVND (reference sequence). CDR3 DNA: TGTGCCAGTAGTATAAAAGCGGGAGGGGACAATGAGCAGTTCTTC. This codes for CASSIKAGGDNEQFF.

The chain is built from TRBV6-1 and TRBJ1-4; possibly TRBD1 for D (5 bases). Germline CDR1 and CDR2: MNHNS and SASEGT. CDR3 length equals 16 residues. The ends were cut back, 4 bases at V and 5 bases at J, with 17 bases in the middle. The CDR3 region is CASSGLGGAPNEKLFF. The CDR3 region has the DNA TGTGCCAGCAGTGGCCTTGGGGGAGCGCCCAATGAAAAACTGTTTTTT.

The chain has TRBV5-1 and TRBJ2-5; the D gene is possibly TRBD1 (6 bases). Germline V CDR1 and CDR2: SGHRS, YFSETQ. The CDR3 contains 16 residues. V dropped 2 bases and J dropped 3 bases, with 17 bases sitting between them. The CDR3 bases are TGCGCCAGCAGCTTTTTGACAGGCTATCCGAAAGAGACCCAGTACTTC. This encodes CASSFLTGYPKETQYF.

This CDR3 reads CASSLAGQGDREAFF. The CDR3 DNA reads as TGTGCCAGCAGCTTGGCGGGACAGGGCGACAGGGAAGCTTTCTTT. The chain carries TRBV5-4 and TRBJ1-1; 9 bases fit TRBD1. J lost 8 bases, V lost 0 bases, and 8 bases had no gene match. The length of the CDR3 is 15 residues. The germline V gene encodes CDR1 SGHNT and CDR2 YYREEE (reference sequence).

V gene TRBV7-2 combines with J gene TRBJ1-2, with 9 bases matching TRBD1. There are 13 residues in the CDR3. The ends lost 5 bases at V and 8 bases at J; junction bases unmatched: 6. CDR1 and CDR2 from the germline V gene are SGHTA and FQGNSA. The CDR3 coding sequence is TGTGCCAGCAGCGCGGGACAGGGCTACGGCTACACCTTC. Protein: CASSAGQGYGYTF.

The chain combines TRBV28 with TRBJ2-5; 8 bases are a match to TRBD2. CDR1 MDHEN and CDR2 SYDVKM come from the germline V gene. After removal of 6 bases from V and 2 bases from J, the junction contained 11 bases not matched to a gene. The CDR3 totals 16 residues. CDR3 sequence (DNA): TGTGCCAGCAGCACACCTTCGGGGGGGAGGCAAGAGACCCAGTACTTC. It specifies CASSTPSGGRQETQYF.

V gene TRBV5-1 combines with J gene TRBJ2-1; possibly TRBD2 for D (5 bases). Per the germline V gene, CDR1 is SGHRS and CDR2 is YFSETQ. This CDR3 comprises 14 residues. V lost 4 bases, J lost 9 bases, and 17 bases lay in between. The CDR3 DNA is TGCGCCAGCAGCCGCTCCGGGGTGAGAAGTGAGCAGTTCTTC. Its protein product is CASSRSGVRSEQFF.

The V call is TRBV2, the J call TRBJ2-3, with D hard to call. V gave up 1 base and J gave up 8 bases, with 10 bases separating them. Germline lookup yields CDR1 SNHLY and CDR2 FYNNEI. The CDR3 spans 13 residues. CDR3 sequence reads: CASSEGGRGTQYF. CDR3 coding DNA: TGTGCCAGCAGTGAAGGTGGCAGAGGTACGCAGTATTTT.

The chain uses TRBV28 and TRBJ2-7, with D perhaps matching TRBD1 (5 bases). The CDR3 extends over 12 amino acids. Trimming took 6 bases from V and 3 from J, leaving 9 bases between them. Germline V CDR1 and CDR2: MDHEN, SYDVKM. CDR3 sequence reads: CASSKDIYEQYF. DNA of the CDR3: TGTGCCAGCAGCAAGGACATCTACGAGCAGTACTTC.

With regard to this clone: Other DNA sequences in the same sample also yield this CDR3. The chain carries TRBV5-6 and TRBJ2-3; 7 bases align to TRBD2. The V gene's germline CDR1 is SGHDT and CDR2 YYEEEE. The CDR3 covers 15 residues. V was clipped by 4 bases and J by 0 bases; unmatched bases: 5. For the CDR3, the DNA is TGTGCCAGCAGCCGACTAGCAGATAGCACAGATACGCAGTATTTT. This translates into CASSRLADSTDTQYF.

The chain links TRBV5-6 to TRBJ1-1, with a possible D match to TRBD1 (5 bases). V shed 0 bases and J shed 5 bases, with 11 bases lying between them. Germline assignment: CDR1 SGHDT and CDR2 YYEEEE. The CDR3 runs 14 residues. CDR3: CASSLAVGGTEAFF. The CDR3, as DNA: TGTGCCAGCAGCTTGGCTGTGGGGGGAACTGAAGCTTTCTTT.

V is TRBV5-4 and J is TRBJ2-1; 11 bases map to TRBD2. CDR3 length: 15 amino acids. Per the germline V gene, CDR1 is SGHNT and CDR2 is YYREEE (reference sequence). Trimming removed 5 bases from V and 3 bases from J; junction bases left unmatched: 4. CDR3 region: CASRSGTSGYNEQFF. For the CDR3, the DNA is TGTGCCAGCAGGTCCGGGACTAGCGGCTACAATGAGCAGTTCTTC.